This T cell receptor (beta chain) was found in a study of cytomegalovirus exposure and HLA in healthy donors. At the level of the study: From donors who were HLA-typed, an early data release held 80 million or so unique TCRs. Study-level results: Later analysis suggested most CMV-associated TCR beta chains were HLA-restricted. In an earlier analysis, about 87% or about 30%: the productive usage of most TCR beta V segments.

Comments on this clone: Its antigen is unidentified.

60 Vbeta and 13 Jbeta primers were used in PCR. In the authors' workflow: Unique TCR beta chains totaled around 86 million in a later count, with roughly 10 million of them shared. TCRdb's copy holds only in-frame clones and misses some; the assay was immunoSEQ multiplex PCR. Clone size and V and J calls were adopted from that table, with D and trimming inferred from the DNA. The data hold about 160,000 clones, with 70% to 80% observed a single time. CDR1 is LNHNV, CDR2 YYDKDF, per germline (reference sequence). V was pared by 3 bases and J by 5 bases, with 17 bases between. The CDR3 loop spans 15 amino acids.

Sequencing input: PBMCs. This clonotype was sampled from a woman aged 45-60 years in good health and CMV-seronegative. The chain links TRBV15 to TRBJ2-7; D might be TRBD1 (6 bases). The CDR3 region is CATSSRSGRGDEQYF. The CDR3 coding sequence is TGTGCCACCAGCAGTCGTTCGGGCAGGGGAGACGAGCAGTACTTC.